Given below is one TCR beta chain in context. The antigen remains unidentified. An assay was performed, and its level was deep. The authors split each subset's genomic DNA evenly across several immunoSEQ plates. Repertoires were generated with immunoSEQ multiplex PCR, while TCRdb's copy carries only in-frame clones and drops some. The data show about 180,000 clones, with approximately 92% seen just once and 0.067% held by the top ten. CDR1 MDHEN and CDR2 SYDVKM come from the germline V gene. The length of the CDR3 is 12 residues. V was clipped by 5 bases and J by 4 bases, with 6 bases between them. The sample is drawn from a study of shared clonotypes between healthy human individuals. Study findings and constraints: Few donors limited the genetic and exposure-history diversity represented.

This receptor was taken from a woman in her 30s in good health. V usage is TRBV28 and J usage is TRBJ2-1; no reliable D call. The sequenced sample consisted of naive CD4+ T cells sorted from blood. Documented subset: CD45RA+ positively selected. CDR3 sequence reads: CASSTLYNEQFF. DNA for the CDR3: TGTGCCAGCAGTACTCTATACAATGAGCAGTTCTTC.